The next 28 T cell receptor beta chains were all read from a single sample in a study of blood T cell repertoires in COVID-19. Clones were sequenced by immunoSEQ multiplex PCR, and TCRdb holds only the in-frame ones, with some missing. The data contain 200,000 to 250,000 clones, less than 90% of them seen just once; the ten biggest clones take up around 18%. Sequences were obtained from peripheral blood. The receptors were gathered from a woman older than 75 with active or convalescent COVID-19.

The chain couples TRBV27 to TRBJ1-1; D is unclear. V shed 4 bases and J shed 4 bases, with 13 bases lying between them. The germline V gene encodes CDR1 MNHEY and CDR2 SMNVEV (reference sequence). The CDR3 totals 14 residues. For the CDR3, the DNA is TGTGCCAGCAGTTGGCAGGAAGACGGCACTGAAGCTTTCTTT. As protein: CASSWQEDGTEAFF.

The chain uses TRBV7-2 and TRBJ1-3; 8 bases align to TRBD1. Germline V CDR1 and CDR2: SGHTA, FQGNSA. The CDR3 contains 16 residues. Trimming removed 5 bases from V and 2 bases from J; junction bases left unmatched: 8. This CDR3 reads CASSREQTGAGNTIYF. CDR3 sequence (DNA): TGTGCCAGCAGCAGGGAACAGACAGGGGCTGGAAACACCATATATTTT.

The chain carries TRBV9 and TRBJ2-3, with TRBD2 as a possible D gene (7 bases). Trimming shortened V by 3 bases and J by 3 bases, and 11 bases separated the two germline ends. The CDR3 contains 14 residues. The V gene's germline CDR1 is SGDLS and CDR2 YYNGEE. The CDR3 spells CASSEGGQTDTQYF. CDR3 coding DNA: TGTGCCAGCAGCGAGGGGGGGCAAACAGATACGCAGTATTTT.

CDR3 bases: TGTGCCAGTAACTCACCCCCAGGGGGCGGTGGCTACACCTTC. It is translated as CASNSPPGGGGYTF. The chain carries TRBV28 and TRBJ1-2; 8 nucleotides line up with TRBD1. The germline CDR1 and CDR2 sequences are MDHEN and SYDVKM. Unmatched junction bases numbered 13, after V lost 9 bases and J lost 7 bases. CDR3 length: 14 amino acids.

This sequence joins TRBV7-3 and TRBJ1-3, with a possible D match to TRBD1 (6 bases). The V and J ends lost 5 bases and 0 bases respectively, with 14 bases between them. The CDR3 is 16 amino acids. In germline, CDR1 is SGHTA, CDR2 FQGTGA. The DNA of the CDR3 is TGTGCCAGCAGCCGAGGACAGCCAAGCTCTGGAAACACCATATATTTT. This codes for CASSRGQPSSGNTIYF. Full variable domain (rest looked up from reference TRBV7-3 and TRBJ1-3): GAGVSQTPSNKVTEKGKYVELRCDPISGHTALYWYRQSLGQGPEFLIYFQGTGAADDSGLPNDRFFAVRPEGSVSTLKIQRTERGDSAVYLCASSRGQPSSGNTIYFGEGSWLTVV.

For the CDR3, the DNA is TGTGCCAGCAGGATCCGGGGTGATACGCAGTATTTT. This gives the protein CASRIRGDTQYF. The chain links TRBV28 to TRBJ2-3, with D tentatively TRBD2 (5 bases). The CDR3 is 12 residues long. Trimming cost V 6 bases and J 6 bases, with 10 bases left between them. Per germline, CDR1 MDHEN and CDR2 SYDVKM.

This clone showed up just once. This chain uses TRBV6-6 with TRBJ2-3, with a tentative D call TRBD1 (5 bases). The CDR3 length is 14 residues. Trimming removed 0 bases at V and 6 bases at J, with 10 bases between. Germline lookup yields CDR1 MNHNY and CDR2 SVGAGI (reference sequence). DNA for the CDR3: TGTGCCAGCAGTTACTCGGGGCCACGTGATACGCAGTATTTT. This codes for CASSYSGPRDTQYF.

The chain carries TRBV7-8 and TRBJ2-1; D is ambiguous. The CDR3 extends over 14 amino acids. Deletions cut 1 base from V and 12 bases from J, with 16 bases between. Germline V gene data show CDR1 as SGHVS and CDR2 as FQNEAQ. In DNA, the CDR3 is TGTGCCAGCAGCTTAGACACCTCGCCAAGAGGGCAGTTCTTC. Amino acids: CASSLDTSPRGQFF.

The count of this clone is one. The chain combines TRBV2 with TRBJ1-3, with 8 bases fitting TRBD1. This CDR3 is 16 amino acids long. Germline loops: CDR1 SNHLY, CDR2 FYNNEI. Germline trimming cut 4 bases from V and 4 bases from J; bases unmatched to any gene: 9. This CDR3 reads CASSALQGVSGNTIYF. The CDR3 nucleotides read TGTGCCAGCAGTGCGTTACAGGGGGTTTCAGGAAACACCATATATTTT.

The gene calls are TRBV12-3 or TRBV12-4 and TRBJ2-2; D unresolved. The ends were cut back, 4 bases at V and 7 bases at J, with 10 bases in the middle. The CDR3 has 13 residues. This chain's CDR3 is CASSYSNVGELFF. CDR3 in DNA: TGTGCCAGCAGTTACAGTAATGTCGGGGAGCTGTTTTTT.

The V call is TRBV7-2, the J call TRBJ2-7; 9 nucleotides agree with TRBD2. The length of the CDR3 is 15 residues. Germline assignment: CDR1 SGHTA and CDR2 FQGNSA. V was pared by 5 bases and J by 5 bases, with 10 bases of the junction left unmatched. This chain's CDR3 is CASSAGGGRANEQYF. CDR3 bases: TGTGCCAGCAGCGCGGGGGGGGGCCGGGCGAACGAGCAGTACTTC.

The genes are TRBV3-1 (or the pseudogene TRBV3-2) and TRBJ2-7; TRBD1 matches 7 bases. CDR3 length: 16 amino acids. Germline loops: CDR1 LGHDT, CDR2 YNNKEL (reference sequence). The trim removed 4 bases at V and 0 bases at J, leaving 9 bases unmatched. CDR3 in DNA: TGTGCCAGCAGCCCTAGGGGAAGGGGGCGCTCCTACGAGCAGTACTTC. The encoded protein is CASSPRGRGRSYEQYF.

The V and J genes are TRBV27 and TRBJ2-7, with TRBD2 matching over 9 bases. The CDR3 contains 13 residues. CDR1 is MNHEY, CDR2 SMNVEV, per germline (reference sequence). The ends lost 6 bases at V and 9 bases at J; junction bases unmatched: 9. Written as DNA, the CDR3 is TGTGCCAGCAGGCGGGGGGGCGTCGACGGGCAGTACTTC. Residues: CASRRGGVDGQYF.

The sample holds a few counts of this clone. The chain is built from TRBV11-2 and TRBJ2-7; no reliable D call. The CDR3 length is 12 residues. Germline CDR1 is SGHAT and CDR2 is FQNNGV. Trimming took 6 bases from V and 3 from J, leaving 9 bases between them. The chain's CDR3 is CASRYTDYEQYF. For the CDR3, the DNA is TGTGCCAGCAGATACACAGACTACGAGCAGTACTTC. The full variable domain, its missing parts supplied by reference TRBV11-2 and TRBJ2-7, is EAGVAQSPRYKIIEKRQSVAFWCNPISGHATLYWYQQILGQGPKLLIQFQNNGVVDDSQLPKDRFSAERLKGVDSTLKIQPAKLEDSAVYLCASRYTDYEQYFGPGTRLTVT.

This clone was seen once. This chain links TRBV18 with TRBJ2-7; 7 nucleotides match TRBD1. After removal of 4 bases from V and 7 bases from J, the junction contained 7 bases not matched to a gene. From germline, CDR1 is KGHSH and CDR2 LQKENI. The CDR3 spans 13 residues. As DNA, the CDR3 is TGTGCCAGCTCACGGACAGGCGCCGGGGAGCAGTACTTC. Its translation is CASSRTGAGEQYF.

This chain joins TRBV6-1 and TRBJ2-3; possibly TRBD2 for D (5 bases). CDR1 and CDR2 (germline): MNHNS, SASEGT. The CDR3 is made up of 13 amino acids. V shed 3 bases and J shed 11 bases, with 15 bases lying between them. The CDR3 DNA reads as TGTGCCAGCAGTGAGCGCGAGGCTACTAGGCAGTATTTT. Protein sequence: CASSEREATRQYF.

The rearrangement links TRBV19 to TRBJ2-7; 8 nucleotides align to TRBD1. The CDR3 extends over 15 amino acids. Germline V lookup: CDR1 LNHDA, CDR2 SQIVND (reference sequence). V shed 8 bases and J 1 base; nucleotides not matched to a gene: 10. CDR3 DNA: TGTGCCAGTGACCTCCCGGGACAGGTATCCTACGAGCAGTACTTC. Translation: CASDLPGQVSYEQYF.

V gene TRBV12-3 or TRBV12-4 combines with J gene TRBJ2-1; D gene ambiguous. V shed 5 bases and J shed 4 bases, with 9 bases lying between them. The length of the CDR3 is 13 residues. CDR3 DNA: TGTGCCAGCAGTCCTGAGAGTTACAATGAGCAGTTCTTC. This sequence encodes CASSPESYNEQFF.

The chain carries TRBV18 and TRBJ2-2; D is perhaps TRBD1 (6 bases). Trimming removed 0 bases from V and 0 bases from J, with 17 bases in between. Germline CDR1 reads KGHSH; CDR2 reads LQKENI. This CDR3 has 19 residues. The CDR3 region is CASSPPNHRVKTNTGELFF. The CDR3 bases are TGTGCCAGCTCACCACCCAATCACAGGGTGAAGACGAACACCGGGGAGCTGTTTTTT.

This chain uses TRBV7-2 with TRBJ2-7; TRBD2 matches 11 bases. V lost 5 bases and J lost 4; bases outside the gene matches: 7. The CDR3 sequence is 15 residues long. Germline lookup yields CDR1 SGHTA and CDR2 FQGNSA. Written as DNA, the CDR3 is TGTGCCAGCAGCCTTAGCGGGAGGGCCCAATACGAGCAGTACTTC. Its translation is CASSLSGRAQYEQYF.

J is TRBJ2-3 and V is TRBV6-5; a weak D match, TRBD1 (6 bases). The CDR3 sequence is 15 residues long. The V end lost 5 bases, the J end lost 4 bases, and 16 bases lay between the germline ends. Germline V gives CDR1 MNHEY, CDR2 SVGAGI. CDR3 loop: CASSMYRAGPDTQYF. In DNA form, the CDR3 reads TGTGCCAGCAGTATGTACAGGGCAGGTCCAGATACGCAGTATTTT.

The V call is TRBV5-4, the J call TRBJ2-7; TRBD1 matches at 9 bases. Germline values: CDR1 SGHNT, CDR2 YYREEE (reference sequence). This CDR3 is built from 13 residues. Trimming cost V 2 bases and J 7 bases; bases outside gene matches: 4. This CDR3 reads CASSLQGANEQYF. CDR3 nucleotides: TGTGCCAGCAGCTTACAGGGGGCGAATGAGCAGTACTTC. The full variable domain, completed using reference TRBV5-4 and TRBJ2-7, is ETGVTQSPTHLIKTRGQQVTLRCSSQSGHNTVSWYQQALGQGPQFIFQYYREEENGRGNFPPRFSGLQFPNYSSELNVNALELDDSALYLCASSLQGANEQYFGPGTRLTVT.

The chain uses TRBV7-3 and TRBJ2-1; 9 bases line up with TRBD2. CDR3 length: 15 residues. CDR1 SGHTA and CDR2 FQGTGA come from the germline V gene. Trimming took 0 bases from V and 8 from J; bases not matched to a gene: 5. The CDR3 DNA is TGTGCCAGCAGCTTAACTGGCGGGGGGGCCTATGAGCAGTTCTTC. Translated, it gives CASSLTGGGAYEQFF.

V usage is TRBV27 and J usage is TRBJ2-6; D call uncertain. The CDR3 sequence is 13 residues long. Germline CDR1 reads MNHEY; CDR2 reads SMNVEV (reference sequence). V was pared by 3 bases and J by 4 bases, with 4 bases between. The CDR3 DNA reads as TGTGCCAGCAGTTTTGGCGGGGCCAACGTCCTGACTTTC. This encodes CASSFGGANVLTF. Looking up the rest from reference TRBV27 and TRBJ2-6 gives the full variable domain: EAQVTQNPRYLITVTGKKLTVTCSQNMNHEYMSWYRQDPGLGLRQIYYSMNVEVTDKGDVPEGYKVSRKEKRNFPLILESPSPNQTSLYFCASSFGGANVLTFGAGSRLTVL.

The V and J genes are TRBV6-2 or TRBV6-3 and TRBJ1-1, with 7 bases identical to TRBD1. From germline, CDR1 is MNHEY and CDR2 SVGEGT. V was pared by 2 bases and J by 6 bases, with 15 bases of the junction left unmatched. The CDR3 is made up of 17 amino acids. This CDR3 reads CASSYELGQPERAEAFF. CDR3 nucleotide sequence: TGTGCCAGCAGTTACGAATTGGGACAGCCCGAGAGAGCTGAAGCTTTCTTT.

The rearrangement joins TRBV24-1 to TRBJ2-2; possible D gene TRBD2, 5 bases. Germline CDR1 KGHDR, CDR2 SFDVKD. V shed 3 bases and J shed 5 bases, with 12 bases lying between them. The CDR3 has 15 amino acids. For the CDR3, the DNA is TGTGCCACCAGTGATGGTGGGAGAATTACCGGGGAGCTGTTTTTT. It is translated as CATSDGGRITGELFF.

J is TRBJ1-5 and V is TRBV2; D is possibly TRBD1 (6 bases). This CDR3 is built from 15 residues. CDR1 is SNHLY and CDR2 is FYNNEI in the germline V gene. Trimming took 2 bases from V and 5 from J, leaving 13 bases between them. The CDR3 protein is CASSELPGEYQPQHF. The CDR3 DNA sequence: TGTGCCAGCAGTGAACTTCCAGGGGAGTATCAGCCCCAGCATTTT.

This rearrangement joins TRBV19 to TRBJ2-7; 10 positions match TRBD2. The CDR3 covers 13 residues. Germline trimming cut 5 bases from V and 9 bases from J; bases unmatched to any gene: 7. In germline, CDR1 is LNHDA, CDR2 SQIVND (reference sequence). CDR3 sequence: CASSVGLADGQYF. CDR3 bases: TGTGCCAGTAGTGTCGGACTAGCGGATGGGCAGTACTTC.